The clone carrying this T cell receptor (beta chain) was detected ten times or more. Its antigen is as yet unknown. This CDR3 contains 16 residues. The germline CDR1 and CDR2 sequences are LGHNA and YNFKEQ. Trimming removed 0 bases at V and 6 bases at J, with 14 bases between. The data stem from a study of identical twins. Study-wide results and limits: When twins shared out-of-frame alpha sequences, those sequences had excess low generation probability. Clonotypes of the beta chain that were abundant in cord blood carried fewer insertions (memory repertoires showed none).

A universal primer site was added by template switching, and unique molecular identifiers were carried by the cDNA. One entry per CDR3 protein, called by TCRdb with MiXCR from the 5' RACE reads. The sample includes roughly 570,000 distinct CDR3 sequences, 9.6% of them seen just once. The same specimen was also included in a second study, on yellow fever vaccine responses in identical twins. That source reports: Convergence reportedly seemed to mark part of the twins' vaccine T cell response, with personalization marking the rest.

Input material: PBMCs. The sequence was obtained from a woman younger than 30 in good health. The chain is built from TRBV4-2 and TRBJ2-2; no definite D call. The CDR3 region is CASSQDRNSHPGELFF. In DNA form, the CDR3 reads TGTGCCAGCAGCCAAGATCGGAATAGCCATCCCGGGGAGCTGTTTTTT.